These 16 T cell receptor beta chains share one sample of origin, sequenced in a study of control samples from healthy donors and cancer patients. TCRdb's copy holds only in-frame clones and misses some; the assay was immunoSEQ multiplex PCR. The data contain 100,000 to 150,000 clones, 88% of them seen just once; the ten biggest clones take up roughly 3.2%. The sequencing sample was made of blood. These receptors were collected from a man over 45 in good health.

The chain uses TRBV6-4 and TRBJ2-2; no clear D. The V end lost 2 bases, the J end lost 2 bases, and 9 bases lay between the germline ends. The CDR3 covers 15 residues. Germline assignment: CDR1 MRHNA and CDR2 SNTAGT. The CDR3 sequence is CASSDGVGNTGELFF. For the CDR3, the DNA is TGTGCCAGCAGTGACGGGGTTGGTAACACCGGGGAGCTGTTTTTT.

The chain uses TRBV5-4 and TRBJ2-1; TRBD2 aligns across 7 bases. Per germline, CDR1 SGHNT and CDR2 YYREEE (reference sequence). CDR3 length equals 16 residues. The V segment lost 1 base and the J segment 3 bases; nucleotides outside the gene matches: 7. The CDR3 loop reads CASSLQRGDLYNEQFF. As DNA, the CDR3 is TGTGCCAGCAGCTTGCAACGGGGGGATCTCTACAATGAGCAGTTCTTC.

This clone occurred once. V and J are TRBV7-3 and TRBJ2-5; 7 bases line up with TRBD1. Germline lookup yields CDR1 SGHTA and CDR2 FQGTGA. V shed 6 bases and J 1 base; nucleotides not matched to a gene: 2. The CDR3 has 13 amino acids. The CDR3 coding sequence is TGTGCCAGCAGACGACAGGGCCAAGAGACCCAGTACTTC. This encodes CASRRQGQETQYF.

The chain is built from TRBV6-5 and TRBJ1-1; no definite D call. V shed 6 bases and J shed 5 bases, with 10 bases lying between them. This CDR3 is built from 12 residues. Per the germline V gene, CDR1 is MNHEY and CDR2 is SVGAGI. CDR3 loop: CASSSVSTEAFF. CDR3 bases: TGTGCCAGCAGCTCCGTTTCGACTGAAGCTTTCTTT.

The rearrangement uses TRBV9 and TRBJ1-1; a weak D match, TRBD1 (5 bases). Germline V gene data show CDR1 as SGDLS and CDR2 as YYNGEE. Trimming shortened V by 5 bases and J by 0 bases, and 11 bases separated the two germline ends. The CDR3 runs 14 residues. DNA for the CDR3: TGTGCCAGCAGTCCTTGGGGCTTGAACACTGAAGCTTTCTTT. The encoded protein is CASSPWGLNTEAFF.

The rearrangement joins TRBV28 to TRBJ1-4; TRBD1 is a possible D gene (5 bases). The V end lost 7 bases, the J end lost 3 bases, and 15 bases lay between the germline ends. The CDR3 extends over 15 amino acids. From germline, CDR1 is MDHEN and CDR2 SYDVKM. In DNA, the CDR3 is TGTGCCAGCACCCCGTGGGGGGTTCCTAATGAAAAACTGTTTTTT. Protein: CASTPWGVPNEKLFF.

The chain combines TRBV18 with TRBJ2-5; D gene ambiguous. The CDR3 has 12 residues. CDR1 KGHSH and CDR2 LQKENI come from the germline V gene. V lost 1 base and J 5 bases, leaving 5 bases between the germline ends. The CDR3 sequence is CASSPRYETQYF. The CDR3 DNA is TGTGCCAGCTCACCACGCTACGAGACCCAGTACTTC.

The chain uses TRBV19 and TRBJ1-2, with D uncertain. The germline V gene has CDR1 LNHDA and CDR2 SQIVND (reference sequence). V was trimmed by 7 bases and J by 3 bases, leaving 9 bases between them. This CDR3 comprises 12 residues. CDR3 DNA: TGTGCCAGTACGGGGAACGACTATGGCTACACCTTC. Protein sequence: CASTGNDYGYTF.

V usage is TRBV10-1 and J usage is TRBJ1-1; 7 positions agree with TRBD1. Germline CDR1 WNHNN, CDR2 SYGVQD (reference sequence). The CDR3 is made up of 16 amino acids. The V gene end was trimmed by 4 bases and the J gene end by 7 bases; junction bases not matched to a gene: 15. CDR3 protein: CASSAGDRGMFGEAFF. CDR3 DNA: TGCGCCAGCAGTGCGGGGGACAGAGGTATGTTCGGTGAAGCTTTCTTT.

The rearrangement joins TRBV25-1 to TRBJ2-5; D may match TRBD1 or TRBD2 (5 bases each). V lost 2 bases and J 0 bases, leaving 13 bases between the germline ends. The CDR3 loop spans 16 amino acids. Germline assignment: CDR1 MGHDK and CDR2 SYGVNS. The CDR3 DNA reads TGTGCCAGCAGTGAACCGGGACGGTTGTACCAAGAGACCCAGTACTTC. Translating it yields CASSEPGRLYQETQYF.

This clone was observed a few times. The chain recombines TRBV6-6 with TRBJ2-4; tentative D call: TRBD1 (5 bases). Germline V gene sequence: CDR1 MNHNY, CDR2 SVGAGI (reference sequence). The V end lost 5 bases, the J end lost 1 base, and 6 bases lay between the germline ends. The CDR3 sequence is 13 residues long. This CDR3 reads CASSGAAKNIQYF. The CDR3 DNA follows: TGTGCCAGCAGTGGGGCGGCCAAAAACATTCAGTACTTC.

This clone was counted between two and nine times. The chain recombines TRBV29-1 with TRBJ1-4, with 8 bases fitting TRBD1. Germline loops: CDR1 SQVTM, CDR2 ANQGSEA. This CDR3 is built from 16 residues. V was pared by 4 bases and J by 6 bases, with 13 bases of the junction left unmatched. CDR3 DNA: TGCAGCGTTGCGACAGGGGAGGGTTTCTTGTATGAAAAACTGTTTTTT. Its translation is CSVATGEGFLYEKLFF.

This clone was found once. The rearrangement uses TRBV6-1 and TRBJ1-1; no clear D. This CDR3 has 15 amino acids. CDR1 and CDR2 from the germline V gene are MNHNS and SASEGT. The V and J ends lost 4 bases and 1 base respectively, with 13 bases between them. CDR3 DNA sequence: TGTGCCAGCAGTGGAGCCACGGACGGGAACACTGAAGCTTTCTTT. Translated: CASSGATDGNTEAFF.

The CDR3 DNA sequence: TGTGCCAGCACCCAGGGGGATTCAAACTATGGCTACACCTTC. It translates to CASTQGDSNYGYTF. The chain couples TRBV6-5 to TRBJ1-2; 7 positions agree with TRBD1. J lost 2 bases, V lost 7 bases, and 7 bases had no gene match. Germline values: CDR1 MNHEY, CDR2 SVGAGI. This CDR3 has 14 amino acids.

This chain joins TRBV6-6 and TRBJ1-2, with D perhaps TRBD1 (6 bases). Germline CDR1 MNHNY, CDR2 SVGAGI (reference sequence). The CDR3 runs to 14 residues. Trimming cost V 0 bases and J 8 bases, with 13 bases left between them. CDR3 sequence reads: CASSYSPGGEGYTF. Written as DNA, the CDR3 is TGTGCCAGCAGTTACTCCCCCGGGGGCGAGGGCTACACCTTC.

Points on this clone: Other DNA sequences of this sample code for an identical CDR3. This rearrangement joins TRBV7-9 to TRBJ1-1, with D possibly TRBD1 on 5 matching bases. CDR1 and CDR2 (germline): SEHNR, FQNEAQ (reference sequence). This CDR3 contains 13 residues. With 2 bases removed from V and 3 bases from J, the gap between germline ends came to 7 bases. The CDR3 protein is CASSLSGDTEAFF. The CDR3 DNA follows: TGTGCCAGCAGCTTATCGGGGGACACTGAAGCTTTCTTT.